This T cell receptor beta chain was recorded in a study of siplizumab effects on memory and regulatory T cells. Trimming took 4 bases from V and 5 from J; bases not matched to a gene: 6. The CDR3 is 14 residues long. CDR1 is SSHAT and CDR2 is FNYEAQ in the germline V gene (reference sequence). In the case of this clone: Its specificity is not known.

Per individual sample, 100,000 or so TCR templates were assayed. TCRdb's copy holds only in-frame clones and misses some; the assay was immunoSEQ multiplex PCR. The sample lists just over 60,000 clones; around three quarters were seen once. Overall study results and limits: Naive T cell populations appeared to exhibit greater diversity than memory cells and appeared to be major alloresponse contributors.

The origin of this receptor is a human donor in good health. Sequencing was carried out using memory CD4+ T cells sorted from blood. The rearrangement uses TRBV7-7 and TRBJ2-7, with 9 bases lining up with TRBD1. The CDR3 nucleotides are TGTGCCAGCAGCTCCGGGACAGGGACCCACGAGCAGTACTTC. This codes for CASSSGTGTHEQYF.